This note documents a single TCR beta chain sequence. Germline V gene sequence: CDR1 SNHLY, CDR2 FYNNEI. Trimming stripped 3 bases from V and 5 bases from J, with 10 bases between. The CDR3 length is 13 residues. This record belongs to a study of shared clonotypes between healthy human individuals. Produced via immunoSEQ multiplex PCR; TCRdb's table is partial and in-frame only. The data contain fewer than 1 million clones, about 96% of them singletons. Naive CD8 cells lacked CD45RO, underwent positive selection for CCR7 and left out terminally differentiated effector memory CD45RA+ cells. The chain couples TRBV2 to TRBJ2-5, with no clear D. The source is a man younger than 45 in good health. The sequenced sample was naive CD8+ T cells sorted from blood. The chain's CDR3 is CASSDLEVETQYF. The CDR3 coding sequence is TGTGCCAGCAGTGACTTGGAAGTGGAGACCCAGTACTTC.